Sequencing of this T cell receptor beta chain was carried out in a study of T-cell reconstitution after alpha-beta-depleted transplantation in children. The V end lost 5 bases, the J end lost 0 bases, and 13 bases lay between the germline ends. The CDR3 covers 15 residues. Germline V gene sequence: CDR1 SEHNR, CDR2 FQNEAQ (reference sequence). It was with unique molecular identifiers that the TCRbeta library was prepared. TCRdb reprocessed the PCR reads with MiXCR, giving one entry per CDR3 protein. This sample has around 410,000 distinct CDR3 sequences, with approximately 10% found just once. V is TRBV7-9 and J is TRBJ2-5; the D is unclear. The TCR comes from a human donor who donated a stem cell graft to a child with acute myeloid leukemia. Specimen: PBMCs from the stem cell graft donor, collected from the stem cell graft. The DNA for the CDR3 is TGTGCCAGCAGCGGAGCCTCCTCGTACCAAGAGACCCAGTACTTC. It is translated as CASSGASSYQETQYF.